This passage covers 5 T cell receptor beta chains from one sample sequenced in a study of cytomegalovirus exposure and HLA in healthy donors. TCRdb keeps only in-frame clones here, not all; method: immunoSEQ multiplex PCR. The table shows 70,000 to 95,000 clones, with approximately 93% occurring only once. The specimen sequenced was PBMCs. These receptors came from a woman younger than 45 in good health and CMV-seronegative.

The genes are TRBV18 and TRBJ1-1, with TRBD1 as a possible D gene (6 bases). There are 13 residues in the CDR3. V was shortened by 6 bases and J by 7 bases, with 15 bases between the two germline ends. Germline CDR1 reads KGHSH; CDR2 reads LQKENI. The CDR3 DNA follows: TGTGCCAGCTCTCGCAGAGGACAGTTTGAAGCTTTCTTT. It codes for CASSRRGQFEAFF.

The chain joins TRBV4-3 to TRBJ2-2; TRBD2 agrees at 7 bases. This CDR3 is built from 16 residues. V was pared by 0 bases and J by 1 base, with 2 bases of the junction left unmatched. The germline gives CDR1 LGHNA, CDR2 YSLEER. The CDR3 loop is CASSQDRGENTGELFF. DNA for the CDR3: TGCGCCAGCAGCCAAGATCGGGGGGAGAACACCGGGGAGCTGTTTTTT.

V usage is TRBV5-1 and J usage is TRBJ1-2, with a possible D match to TRBD1 (5 bases). Trimming removed 1 base from V and 5 bases from J, with 12 bases in between. The germline V gene has CDR1 SGHRS and CDR2 YFSETQ. The CDR3 runs to 14 residues. CDR3 DNA: TGCGCCAGCAGCTTGAATCAGGGCGGATATGGCTACACCTTC. The encoded protein is CASSLNQGGYGYTF.

The chain uses TRBV9 and TRBJ2-1, with 7 nucleotides matching TRBD2. The CDR3 totals 18 residues. Germline lookup yields CDR1 SGDLS and CDR2 YYNGEE. V shed 0 bases, J shed 3 bases, and the junction held 12 bases outside the gene matches. CDR3 sequence (DNA): TGTGCCAGCAGCGTAGTTCGTGAGACTAGCTGGAACTACAATGAGCAGTTCTTC. It yields the protein CASSVVRETSWNYNEQFF.

The J gene is TRBJ1-1, the V gene TRBV10-3, with D possibly being TRBD1 (5 bases). V was pared by 4 bases and J by 0 bases, with 15 bases between. Germline CDR1 reads ENHRY; CDR2 reads SYGVKD. The CDR3 is 16 amino acids. The CDR3 loop is CAISGSRVDMNTEAFF. The CDR3 DNA is TGTGCCATCAGTGGGAGCAGGGTGGATATGAACACTGAAGCTTTCTTT.